The next 10 T cell receptor beta chains were all read from a single sample in a study of blood T cells in healthy people across ages. A J-beta primer mix and a sample-barcoded 5' primer were used in a second PCR of about 7 to 12 cycles. TCRdb reprocessed the 5' RACE reads with MiXCR, giving one entry per CDR3 protein. Of some 1.4 million distinct CDR3 sequences listed, around 42% are singletons. Specimen: blood. Receptors were obtained from a woman under 30 in good health.

The chain is built from TRBV29-1 and TRBJ2-5; D is uncertain. CDR3 length equals 11 residues. Trimming removed 6 bases at V and 6 bases at J, with 11 bases between. CDR1 SQVTM and CDR2 ANQGSEA come from the germline V gene. DNA for the CDR3: TGCAGCGTGGGCAAAGGCAAGACCCAGTACTTC. Its translation is CSVGKGKTQYF.

The table lists this clonotype with a few counts. The chain carries TRBV20-1 and TRBJ2-3; D may be TRBD1 (5 bases). Trimming took off 5 bases at V and 1 base at J, with 13 bases between the two ends. Germline lookup yields CDR1 DFQATT and CDR2 SNEGSKA (reference sequence). The CDR3 contains 14 residues. CDR3 residues: CSAQQGSRTDTQYF. DNA of the CDR3: TGCAGTGCTCAGCAGGGCTCCCGCACAGATACGCAGTATTTT.

In this sample, this clonotype turned up a few times. The chain carries TRBV2 and TRBJ2-3; 10 bases match TRBD2. Germline V CDR1 and CDR2: SNHLY, FYNNEI. The V gene end was trimmed by 4 bases and the J gene end by 2 bases; junction bases not matched to a gene: 12. The CDR3 has 18 residues. As DNA, the CDR3 is TGTGCCAGCAGTGTGCAAGCGGGGGGGCCGTTTGCCACAGATACGCAGTATTTT. It specifies CASSVQAGGPFATDTQYF.

This clonotype was seen once. A read error may account for a junction end that differs from germline. CDR3 region: CAGSSPDRAGGYTF. CDR3 nucleotides: TGTGCCGGCAGTTCCCCCGACAGGGCCGGTGGCTACACCTTC. The chain couples TRBV12-3 or TRBV12-4 to TRBJ1-2; 7 bases agree with TRBD1. This CDR3 has 14 amino acids.

This clonotype was counted a few times. The V call is TRBV12-3 or TRBV12-4, the J call TRBJ1-1; 9 positions match TRBD1. Trimming took 5 bases from V and 2 from J; bases not matched to a gene: 6. The CDR3 contains 15 residues. The CDR3 sequence: CASSTQGAGNTEAFF. Written as DNA, the CDR3 is TGTGCCAGCAGTACACAGGGGGCTGGCAACACTGAAGCTTTCTTT.

This chain uses TRBV6-2 or TRBV6-3 with TRBJ1-2; 7 bases agree with TRBD1. CDR3 size: 10 residues. Per germline, CDR1 MNHEY and CDR2 SVGEGT. The CDR3 DNA reads as TGTGCAGGGGGCAACTATGGCTACACCTTC. Translation gives CAGGNYGYTF.

The chain carries TRBV4-1 and TRBJ1-1; no firm D call. V was shortened by 0 bases and J by 1 base, with 6 bases between the two germline ends. The CDR3 extends over 14 amino acids. CDR1 and CDR2 from the germline V gene are MGHRA and YSYEKL. CDR3 amino acids: CASSQEARNTEAFF. Written as DNA, the CDR3 is TGCGCCAGCAGCCAAGAGGCCAGGAACACTGAAGCTTTCTTT.

The chain uses TRBV4-1 and TRBJ2-4; 9 bases are shared with TRBD2. V lost 1 base and J lost 8; bases outside the gene matches: 9. The CDR3 runs to 16 residues. The germline V gene encodes CDR1 MGHRA and CDR2 YSYEKL. The DNA for the CDR3 is TGCGCCAGCAGCCAAGTCGGTTTTAGCGGGAGACACATTCAGTACTTC. It yields the protein CASSQVGFSGRHIQYF.

V gene TRBV4-2 combines with J gene TRBJ2-7; D possibly corresponds to TRBD2 (6 bases). Germline CDR1 is LGHNA and CDR2 is YNFKEQ. CDR3 length: 15 amino acids. V dropped 4 bases and J dropped 1 base, with 14 bases sitting between them. Here the CDR3 reads CASSPERELSYEQYF. CDR3 nucleotides: TGTGCCAGCAGCCCCGAACGGGAGTTGTCCTACGAGCAGTACTTC.

CDR3 DNA: TGTGCCAGCAGTGCCACCCGGGGGGGGGTGGATACGCAGTATTTT. Encoded protein: CASSATRGGVDTQYF. J is TRBJ2-3 and V is TRBV6-6, with 8 bases aligning to TRBD2. The CDR3 spans 15 residues. Germline CDR1 is MNHNY and CDR2 is SVGAGI (reference sequence). With 5 bases clipped from V and 6 bases from J, the junction kept 10 bases outside the gene matches.